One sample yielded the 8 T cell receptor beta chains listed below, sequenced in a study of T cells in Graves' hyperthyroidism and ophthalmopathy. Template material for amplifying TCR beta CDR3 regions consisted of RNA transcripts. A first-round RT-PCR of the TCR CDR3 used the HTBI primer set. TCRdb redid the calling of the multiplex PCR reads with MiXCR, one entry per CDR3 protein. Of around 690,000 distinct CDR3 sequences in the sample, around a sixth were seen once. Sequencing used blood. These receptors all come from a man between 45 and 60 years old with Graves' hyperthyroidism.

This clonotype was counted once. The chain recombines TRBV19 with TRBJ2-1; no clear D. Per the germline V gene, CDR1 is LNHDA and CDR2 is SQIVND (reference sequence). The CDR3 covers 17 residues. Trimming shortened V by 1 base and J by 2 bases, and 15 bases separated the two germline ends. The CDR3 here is CASSIVSRRTTYNEQFF. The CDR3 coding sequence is TGTGCCAGTAGTATAGTTTCGCGGAGAACAACCTACAATGAGCAGTTCTTC.

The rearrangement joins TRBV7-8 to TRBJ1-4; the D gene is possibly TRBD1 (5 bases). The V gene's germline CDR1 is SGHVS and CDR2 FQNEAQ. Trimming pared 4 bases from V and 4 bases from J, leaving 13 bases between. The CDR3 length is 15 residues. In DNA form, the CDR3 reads TGTGCCAGCAGCTCCCAGGGTCGGGGTAATGAAAAACTGTTTTTT. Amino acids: CASSSQGRGNEKLFF.

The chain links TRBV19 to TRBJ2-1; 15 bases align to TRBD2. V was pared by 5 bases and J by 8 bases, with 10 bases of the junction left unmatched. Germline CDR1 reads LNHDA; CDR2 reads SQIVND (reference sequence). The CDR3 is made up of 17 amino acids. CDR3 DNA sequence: TGTGCCAGTAGTTCTATTAGGGGACTAGCGGGAGGTTATGAGCAGTTCTTC. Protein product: CASSSIRGLAGGYEQFF.

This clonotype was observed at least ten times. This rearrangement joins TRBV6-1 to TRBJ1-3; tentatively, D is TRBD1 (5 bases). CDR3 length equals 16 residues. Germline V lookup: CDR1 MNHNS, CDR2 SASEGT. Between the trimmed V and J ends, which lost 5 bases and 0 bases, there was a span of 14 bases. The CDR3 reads CASSPLGRDSGNTIYF. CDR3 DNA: TGTGCCAGCAGTCCCCTGGGACGGGACTCTGGAAACACCATATATTTT.

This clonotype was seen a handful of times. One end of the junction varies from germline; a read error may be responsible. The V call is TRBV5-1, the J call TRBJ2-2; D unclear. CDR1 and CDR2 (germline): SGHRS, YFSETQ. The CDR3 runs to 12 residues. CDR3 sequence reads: CASSFQTGELFF. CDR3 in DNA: TGTGCCAGCAGCTTCCAGACCGGGGAGCTGTTTTTT.

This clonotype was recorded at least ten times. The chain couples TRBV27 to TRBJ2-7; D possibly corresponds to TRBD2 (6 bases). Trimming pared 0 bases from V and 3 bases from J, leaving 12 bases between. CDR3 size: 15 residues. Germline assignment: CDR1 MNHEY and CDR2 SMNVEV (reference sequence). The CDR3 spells CASSLSNPGDYEQYF. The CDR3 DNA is TGTGCCAGCAGTTTATCGAATCCGGGAGACTACGAGCAGTACTTC.

The CDR3 coding sequence is TGTGCCAGCAGCTCCCCCCGTGGGGGAGGTACAACGGGAGAGCAGTACTTC. The encoded protein is CASSSPRGGGTTGEQYF. The gene calls are TRBV6-1 and TRBJ2-7, with a possible D match to TRBD2 (6 bases). Germline-derived CDR1 and CDR2 are MNHNS and SASEGT. The V and J ends lost 6 bases and 7 bases respectively, with 28 bases between them. This CDR3 has 17 residues.

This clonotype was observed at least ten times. CDR3 loop: CASSLDHSGANVLTF. The CDR3 coding sequence is TGTGCCAGCAGCTTGGACCACTCTGGGGCCAACGTCCTGACTTTC. The chain has TRBV7-2 and TRBJ2-6; no clear D. The V gene lost 3 bases and the J gene lost 0 bases, with 6 bases spanning the gap. Germline V gene data show CDR1 as SGHTA and CDR2 as FQGNSA. The CDR3 totals 15 residues. Using reference TRBV7-2 and TRBJ2-6 for the parts outside the CDR3, the full variable domain is GAGVSQSPSNKVTEKGKDVELRCDPISGHTALYWYRQSLGQGLEFLIYFQGNSAPDKSGLPSDRFSAERTGGSVSTLTIQRTQQEDSAVYLCASSLDHSGANVLTFGAGSRLTVL.